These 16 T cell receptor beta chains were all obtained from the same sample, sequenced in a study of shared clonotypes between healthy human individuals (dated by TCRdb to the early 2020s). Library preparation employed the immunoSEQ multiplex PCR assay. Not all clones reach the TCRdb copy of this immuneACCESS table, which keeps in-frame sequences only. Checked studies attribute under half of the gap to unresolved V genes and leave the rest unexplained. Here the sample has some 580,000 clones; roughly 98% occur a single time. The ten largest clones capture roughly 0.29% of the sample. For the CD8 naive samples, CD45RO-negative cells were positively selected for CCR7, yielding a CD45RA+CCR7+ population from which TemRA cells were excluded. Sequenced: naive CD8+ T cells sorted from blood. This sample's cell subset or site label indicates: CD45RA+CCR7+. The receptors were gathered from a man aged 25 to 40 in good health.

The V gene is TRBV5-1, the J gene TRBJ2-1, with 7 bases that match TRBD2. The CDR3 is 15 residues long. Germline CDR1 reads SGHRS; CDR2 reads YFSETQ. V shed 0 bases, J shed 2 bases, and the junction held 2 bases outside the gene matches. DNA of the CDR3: TGCGCCAGCAGCTTGGAAGCGGGAACCTACAATGAGCAGTTCTTC. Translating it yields CASSLEAGTYNEQFF.

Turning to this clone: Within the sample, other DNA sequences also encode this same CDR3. The CDR3 protein is CASSFGGSYEQYF. CDR3 DNA: TGTGCCAGCAGCTTCGGCGGGAGCTACGAGCAGTACTTC. V and J are TRBV7-9 and TRBJ2-7, with 7 bases matching TRBD2. This CDR3 contains 13 residues. Germline CDR1 reads SEHNR; CDR2 reads FQNEAQ (reference sequence). Trimming at V came to 3 bases and at J to 3 bases, leaving 2 bases not matched to a gene. The variable domain in full, completed from reference TRBV7-9 and TRBJ2-7, reads DTGVSQNPRHKITKRGQNVTFRCDPISEHNRLYWYRQTLGQGPEFLTYFQNEAQLEKSRLLSDRFSAERPKGSFSTLEIQRTEQGDSAMYLCASSFGGSYEQYFGPGTRLTVT.

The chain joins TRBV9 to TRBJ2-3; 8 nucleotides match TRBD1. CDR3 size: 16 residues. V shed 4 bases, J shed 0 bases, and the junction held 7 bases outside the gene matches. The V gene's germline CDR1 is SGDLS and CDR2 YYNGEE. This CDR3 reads CASSPGGEFSTDTQYF. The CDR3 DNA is TGTGCCAGCAGCCCAGGGGGCGAATTTAGCACAGATACGCAGTATTTT.

The CDR3 is CASSPSGVGYEQYF. CDR3 bases: TGTGCCAGCAGCCCCTCGGGGGTAGGTTACGAGCAGTACTTC. The rearrangement links TRBV7-9 to TRBJ2-7; D is possibly TRBD2 (6 bases). The CDR3 has 14 residues. Trimming pared 5 bases from V and 4 bases from J, leaving 15 bases between. Germline V CDR1 and CDR2: SEHNR, FQNEAQ (reference sequence).

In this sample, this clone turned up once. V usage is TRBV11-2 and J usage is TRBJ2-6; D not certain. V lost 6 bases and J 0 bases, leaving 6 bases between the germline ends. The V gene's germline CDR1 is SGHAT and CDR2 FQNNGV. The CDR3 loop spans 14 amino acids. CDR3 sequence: CASSGRSGANVLTF. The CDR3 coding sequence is TGTGCCAGCAGTGGACGCTCTGGGGCCAACGTCCTGACTTTC.

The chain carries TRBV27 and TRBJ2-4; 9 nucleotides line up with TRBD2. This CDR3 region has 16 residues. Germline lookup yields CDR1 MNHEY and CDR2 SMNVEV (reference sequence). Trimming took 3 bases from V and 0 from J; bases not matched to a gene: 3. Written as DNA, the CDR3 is TGTGCCAGCAGTTTCGCTAGCGGGGTAGCCAAAAACATTCAGTACTTC. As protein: CASSFASGVAKNIQYF.

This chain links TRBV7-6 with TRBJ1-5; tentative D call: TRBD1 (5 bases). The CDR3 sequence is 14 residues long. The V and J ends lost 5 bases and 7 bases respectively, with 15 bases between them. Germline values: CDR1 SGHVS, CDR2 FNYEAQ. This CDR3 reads CASSPRPSGQPQHF. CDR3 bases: TGTGCCAGCAGCCCCCGACCTTCAGGGCAGCCCCAGCATTTT.

CDR3 region: CASSSPAGLHTGELFF. CDR3 nucleotides: TGTGCCAGCAGCTCCCCAGCGGGCCTACACACCGGGGAGCTGTTTTTT. V is TRBV9 and J is TRBJ2-2, with a tentative D call TRBD2 (6 bases). This CDR3 has 16 residues. Between the trimmed V and J ends, which lost 4 bases and 3 bases, there was a span of 16 bases. CDR1 SGDLS and CDR2 YYNGEE come from the germline V gene.

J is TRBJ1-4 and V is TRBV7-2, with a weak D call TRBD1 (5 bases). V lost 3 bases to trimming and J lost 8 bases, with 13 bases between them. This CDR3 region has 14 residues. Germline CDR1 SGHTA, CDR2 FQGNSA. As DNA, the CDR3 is TGTGCCAGCAGCTTTGGGGACTCGGGCGAAAAACTGTTTTTT. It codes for CASSFGDSGEKLFF.

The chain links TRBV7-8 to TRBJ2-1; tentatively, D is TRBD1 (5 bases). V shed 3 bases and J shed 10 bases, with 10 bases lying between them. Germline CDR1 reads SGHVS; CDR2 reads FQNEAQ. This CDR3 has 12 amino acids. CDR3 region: CASSLGPREQFF. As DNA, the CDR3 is TGTGCCAGCAGCTTGGGGCCGAGGGAGCAGTTCTTC.

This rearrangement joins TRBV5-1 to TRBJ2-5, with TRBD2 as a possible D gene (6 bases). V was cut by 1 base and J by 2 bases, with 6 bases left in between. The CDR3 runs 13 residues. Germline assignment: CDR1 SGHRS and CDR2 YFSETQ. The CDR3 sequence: CASSLRGQETQYF. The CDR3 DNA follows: TGCGCCAGCAGCTTGCGGGGGCAAGAGACCCAGTACTTC.

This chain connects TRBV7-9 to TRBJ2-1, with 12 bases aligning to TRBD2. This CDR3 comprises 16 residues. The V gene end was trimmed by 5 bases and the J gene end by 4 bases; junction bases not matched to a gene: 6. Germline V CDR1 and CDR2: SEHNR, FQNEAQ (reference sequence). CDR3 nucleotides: TGTGCCAGCAGCGGAGAGACTAGCGGGAGTTACAATGAGCAGTTCTTC. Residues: CASSGETSGSYNEQFF.

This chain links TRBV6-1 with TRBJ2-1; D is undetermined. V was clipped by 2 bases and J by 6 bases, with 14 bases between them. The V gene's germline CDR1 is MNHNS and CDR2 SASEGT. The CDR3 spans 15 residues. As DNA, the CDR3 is TGTGCCAGCAGTGAACTGCCTAGAAGTCCCAATGAGCAGTTCTTC. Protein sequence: CASSELPRSPNEQFF.

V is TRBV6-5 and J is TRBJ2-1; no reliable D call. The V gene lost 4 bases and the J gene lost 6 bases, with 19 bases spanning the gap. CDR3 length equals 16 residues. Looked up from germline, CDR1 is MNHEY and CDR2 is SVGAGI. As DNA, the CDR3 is TGTGCCAGCAGTTCCCCGCAAGGAGTCATTTCCAATGAGCAGTTCTTC. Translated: CASSSPQGVISNEQFF.

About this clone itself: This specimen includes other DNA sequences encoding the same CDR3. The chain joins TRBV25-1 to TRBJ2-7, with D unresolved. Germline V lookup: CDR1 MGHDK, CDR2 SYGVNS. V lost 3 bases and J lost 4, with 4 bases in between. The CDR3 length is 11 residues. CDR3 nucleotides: TGTGCCAGCAGTGATTCATACGAGCAGTACTTC. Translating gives CASSDSYEQYF.

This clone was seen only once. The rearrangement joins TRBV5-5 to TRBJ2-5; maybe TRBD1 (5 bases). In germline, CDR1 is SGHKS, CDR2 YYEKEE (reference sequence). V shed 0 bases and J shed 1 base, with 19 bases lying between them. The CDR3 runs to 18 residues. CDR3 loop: CASSLAEVTEGPQETQYF. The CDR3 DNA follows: TGTGCCAGCAGCTTGGCCGAGGTGACAGAAGGTCCCCAAGAGACCCAGTACTTC.